The entry below gives a single T cell receptor (beta chain) sequence along with its context. Its antigen is not known. The data belong to a study of CD8+CD57+ T cells in acquired aplastic anemia. All patients picked for sequencing had shown, by flow cytometry, an expansion of CD8+CD57+ cells. It was genomic DNA that served as the template for profiling TCR beta VDJ and CDR3. TCRdb used MiXCR to reprocess the reads, holding one entry per CDR3 protein. The sample lists just over 450,000 distinct CDR3 sequences; less than 35% were seen once. Study-wide results and limits: Found in both controls and patients were approximately 30 CD8+ CDR3 sequences.

This TCR came from a human donor with aplastic anemia. Sequenced sample: sorted CD4+, CD8+, or CD8+CD57+ T cells (not recorded which) from PBMCs.

The CDR3 here is CASREQSVNYGYTF. CDR3 coding DNA: TGTGCCAGCAGGGAACAGTCCGTCAACTATGGCTACACCTTC. The chain joins TRBV2 to TRBJ1-2; D not certain. The CDR3 has 14 amino acids. Germline-derived CDR1 and CDR2 are SNHLY and FYNNEI. V lost 6 bases and J 2 bases, leaving 13 bases between the germline ends.